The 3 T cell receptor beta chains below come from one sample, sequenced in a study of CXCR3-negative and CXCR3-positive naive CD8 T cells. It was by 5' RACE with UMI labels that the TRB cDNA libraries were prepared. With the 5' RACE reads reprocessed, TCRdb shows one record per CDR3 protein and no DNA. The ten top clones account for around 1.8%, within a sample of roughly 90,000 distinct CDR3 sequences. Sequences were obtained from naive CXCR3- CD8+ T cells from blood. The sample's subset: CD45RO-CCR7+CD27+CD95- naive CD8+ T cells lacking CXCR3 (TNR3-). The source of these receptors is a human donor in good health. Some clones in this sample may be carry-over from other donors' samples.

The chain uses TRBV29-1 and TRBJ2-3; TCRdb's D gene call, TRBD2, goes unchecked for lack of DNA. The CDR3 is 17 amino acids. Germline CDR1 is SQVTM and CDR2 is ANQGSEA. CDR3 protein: CSVFHQRGATSTDTQYF.

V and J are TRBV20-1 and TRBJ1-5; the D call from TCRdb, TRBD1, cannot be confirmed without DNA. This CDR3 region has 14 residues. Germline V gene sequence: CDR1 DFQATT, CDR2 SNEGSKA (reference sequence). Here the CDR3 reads CSAPDPIFGQPQHF.

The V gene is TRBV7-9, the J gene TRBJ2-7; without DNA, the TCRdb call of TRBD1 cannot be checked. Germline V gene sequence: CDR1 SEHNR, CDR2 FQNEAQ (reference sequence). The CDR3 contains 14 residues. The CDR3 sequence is CASSRTVLPYEQYF.